These 8 T cell receptor beta chains were all obtained from the same sample, sequenced in a study of T cells after yellow fever vaccination. TCRdb called the 5' RACE reads again in MiXCR, with one record for every CDR3 protein. The data contain around 250,000 distinct CDR3 sequences, less than 8.5% of them seen just once; the ten biggest clones take up more than 0.8%. The sequenced sample was CD4+ T cells sorted from PBMCs, obtained 15 days after the yellow fever booster vaccination. The receptors stem from a man younger than 45 who received the YFV17D yellow fever vaccine.

This clonotype came up a few times. The chain is built from TRBV7-3 and TRBJ1-1; no clear D gene. Trimming took off 5 bases at V and 2 bases at J, with 9 bases between the two ends. Germline V gene sequence: CDR1 SGHTA, CDR2 FQGTGA. The CDR3 covers 13 residues. CDR3 coding DNA: TGTGCCAGCAGCCAGAGCGCAAACACTGAAGCTTTCTTT. It specifies CASSQSANTEAFF.

This clonotype has at least ten counts. V is TRBV5-6 and J is TRBJ2-7; D is perhaps TRBD2 (7 bases). Deletions cut 4 bases from V and 0 bases from J, with 11 bases between. Germline-derived CDR1 and CDR2 are SGHDT and YYEEEE. This CDR3 has 14 amino acids. The CDR3 coding sequence is TGTGCCAGCAGCCAGGGAGGGGGCTCCTACGAGCAGTACTTC. The encoded protein is CASSQGGGSYEQYF.

A few counts support this clonotype. The gene calls are TRBV7-6 and TRBJ1-6; D is ambiguous. This CDR3 contains 15 residues. V lost 1 base and J lost 3, with 7 bases in between. Germline CDR1 reads SGHVS; CDR2 reads FNYEAQ. CDR3 nucleotide sequence: TGTGCCAGCAGCTTAGAGGGTGGCTATAATTCACCCCTCCACTTT. This encodes CASSLEGGYNSPLHF.

The chain combines TRBV20-1 with TRBJ2-6; D not resolved. The CDR3 has 16 residues. Trimming shortened V by 3 bases and J by 0 bases, and 12 bases separated the two germline ends. Germline CDR1 is DFQATT and CDR2 is SNEGSKA (reference sequence). CDR3 bases: TGCAGTGCTAGGGTGAGACCTAGCTCTGGGGCCAACGTCCTGACTTTC. Translated, it gives CSARVRPSSGANVLTF.

This clonotype was recorded a few times. The genes are TRBV7-6 and TRBJ2-3, with D perhaps TRBD1 (5 bases). The CDR3 has 16 residues. Germline V gene sequence: CDR1 SGHVS, CDR2 FNYEAQ. V lost 4 bases, J lost 2 bases, and 16 bases lay in between. CDR3 in DNA: TGTGCCAGCAGCTCCCCAACAGGTCTGTTCACAGATACGCAGTATTTT. Translated: CASSSPTGLFTDTQYF.

The sample holds a few counts of this clonotype. The chain has TRBV7-2 and TRBJ2-7; 7 nucleotides match TRBD2. Germline V gene data show CDR1 as SGHTA and CDR2 as FQGNSA. The J segment lost 7 bases and the V segment lost 8 bases, leaving 14 bases of the junction unmatched. There are 14 residues in the CDR3. CDR3 loop: CASASGRESWEQYF. CDR3 nucleotide sequence: TGTGCCAGCGCCTCAGGGCGGGAGTCGTGGGAGCAGTACTTC.

This clonotype was seen a handful of times. Here the CDR3 DNA reads TGTGCCAGCAGCTTTGGGGTCAATGAGCAGTTCTTC. Its protein product is CASSFGVNEQFF. The chain links TRBV7-6 to TRBJ2-1; no firm D call. Trimming took 3 bases from V and 6 from J, leaving 6 bases between them. The CDR3 consists of 12 residues. The germline V gene encodes CDR1 SGHVS and CDR2 FNYEAQ.

Comment on this clonotype: One base away lies a much larger clone, so this may be a sequencing read error. This sequence joins TRBV12-3 or TRBV12-4 and TRBJ2-3; no reliable D call. CDR3 length: 15 amino acids. CDR3 protein: CSSAQGYGRPDTQYF. In nucleotides, the CDR3 is TGTTCCAGCGCTCAAGGCTACGGGCGTCCAGATACGCAGTATTTT.